A single sample gave rise to the 7 T cell receptor beta chains below, sequenced in a study of T cell repertoires in cytomegalovirus infection (dated by TCRdb to the late 2010s). Sequenced using an Illumina HiSeq 1500. TCRdb cleaned the public reads at Q25 with fastp, built clones with MiXCR and kept in-frame beta chains. Rows with a matching CDR3 protein are joined into one entry that keeps the most common DNA and genes. The sample yields approximately 270,000 distinct CDR3 sequences; 20% to 25% were counted once. Of the sample, approximately 19% is held by the ten largest clones. According to the study, the label for this sample's treatment or condition signals: in vitro stimulation with specific CMV peptide epitopes to enrich CMV-specific T cells. These receptors' targets are unknown. This specimen was cultured PBMCs, taken from culture after CMV antigen stimulation. Receptors were obtained from a human donor in good health (CMV status not recorded). Some clones in this sample may be carry-over from other donors' samples.

This clonotype was observed a handful of times. CDR3 sequence: CASSPIGRETDTQYF. The CDR3 DNA reads TGTGCCAGCAGCCCCATCGGCAGGGAGACAGATACGCAGTATTTT. The chain carries TRBV5-4 and TRBJ2-3; D is possibly TRBD1 or TRBD2 (5 bases each). Germline V gene data show CDR1 as SGHNT and CDR2 as YYREEE (reference sequence). The CDR3 runs to 15 residues. Trimming removed 4 bases at V and 3 bases at J, with 15 bases between. Variable domain in full (rest from reference TRBV5-4 and TRBJ2-3): ETGVTQSPTHLIKTRGQQVTLRCSSQSGHNTVSWYQQALGQGPQFIFQYYREEENGRGNFPPRFSGLQFPNYSSELNVNALELDDSALYLCASSPIGRETDTQYFGPGTRLTVL.

The chain links TRBV4-1 to TRBJ2-2, with D maybe TRBD1 (6 bases). V was trimmed by 3 bases and J by 5 bases, leaving 10 bases between them. Per germline, CDR1 MGHRA and CDR2 YSYEKL. The length of the CDR3 is 14 residues. CDR3 DNA: TGCGCCAGCAGCCAGGGGGCGCAGACCGGGGAGCTGTTTTTT. Translated, it gives CASSQGAQTGELFF.

The chain combines TRBV15 with TRBJ2-3; tentatively, D is TRBD2 (5 bases). The ends were cut back, 4 bases at V and 4 bases at J, with 15 bases in the middle. Germline CDR1 is LNHNV and CDR2 is YYDKDF (reference sequence). The CDR3 covers 15 residues. The CDR3 DNA follows: TGTGCCACCAGCACCTCTTCGACTATCTCAGATACGCAGTATTTT. Protein sequence: CATSTSSTISDTQYF.

CDR3 coding DNA: TGTGCCAGCGGTTGGGGAGGTGCGTACGAGCAGTACGTC. Protein product: CASGWGGAYEQYV. The rearrangement uses TRBV2 and TRBJ2-7; D possibly corresponds to TRBD2 (6 bases). The CDR3 runs to 13 residues. The V end lost 8 bases, the J end lost 4 bases, and 15 bases lay between the germline ends. From germline, CDR1 is SNHLY and CDR2 FYNNEI.

The chain carries TRBV18 and TRBJ2-7; 8 bases map to TRBD1. Trimming took 3 bases from V and 6 from J; bases not matched to a gene: 10. CDR1 is KGHSH and CDR2 is LQKENI in the germline V gene. This CDR3 spans 15 amino acids. DNA of the CDR3: TGTGCCAGCTCACCTAGACAGGTCACAGGGGGCGAGCAGTACTTC. Its translation is CASSPRQVTGGEQYF.

This clonotype was seen more than once but under ten times. The chain is built from TRBV18 and TRBJ1-5, with 8 bases identical to TRBD1. Germline-derived CDR1 and CDR2 are KGHSH and LQKENI. The CDR3 length is 16 residues. Trimming cost V 3 bases and J 2 bases; bases outside gene matches: 6. CDR3 loop: CASSPGTGRGNQPQHF. The DNA for the CDR3 is TGTGCCAGCTCACCGGGGACAGGTCGGGGCAATCAGCCCCAGCATTTT.

This clonotype was counted a few times. The rearrangement links TRBV6-9 to TRBJ2-7; a possible D gene is TRBD2 (6 bases). The CDR3 runs to 12 residues. Germline assignment: CDR1 MNHGY and CDR2 SVAAGI. Trimming left V 8 bases short and J 5 bases short, with 13 bases between. The DNA for the CDR3 is TGTGCCAGCGGAACCGGGAGAAACGAGCAGTACGTC. This translates into CASGTGRNEQYV.